Below, 8 T cell receptor beta chains from the same sample are listed, as sequenced in a study of response to subunit inactivated influenza vaccine. MiXCR, run by TCRdb on the RT-PCR reads, gives a single entry per CDR3 protein. The table has fewer than 400,000 distinct CDR3 sequences, 20% to 25% seen once. Sequencing was performed on PBMCs from blood, taken less than 22 months after vaccination. These receptors were obtained from a man in his fifties or sixties who received an inactivated influenza vaccine.

As regards this clonotype: A read error may account for a junction end that differs from germline. The chain has TRBV5-5 and TRBJ2-2; weak D call: TRBD2 (6 bases). Per the germline V gene, CDR1 is SGHKS and CDR2 is YYEKEE (reference sequence). The CDR3 sequence is 13 residues long. In DNA, the CDR3 is TGTGCCAGCACCTTGGAGGGTGGCGGGGAGCTGTTTTTT. Translated, it gives CASTLEGGGELFF. Looking up the rest from reference TRBV5-5 and TRBJ2-2 gives the full variable domain: DAGVTQSPTHLIKTRGQQVTLRCSPISGHKSVSWYQQVLGQGPQFIFQYYEKEERGRGNFPDRFSARQFPNYSSELNVNALLLGDSALYLCASTLEGGGELFFGEGSRLTVL.

The J gene is TRBJ2-2, the V gene TRBV18; the match to TRBD1 covers 8 bases. The ends lost 0 bases at V and 0 bases at J; junction bases unmatched: 6. This CDR3 has 18 amino acids. CDR1 is KGHSH, CDR2 LQKENI, per germline. The DNA for the CDR3 is TGTGCCAGCTCACCACCGGGCAGGGGGCAGGCGAACACCGGGGAGCTGTTTTTT. Its protein is CASSPPGRGQANTGELFF.

This chain joins TRBV10-3 and TRBJ1-4; 8 bases agree with TRBD1. The CDR3 is 16 amino acids. The germline gives CDR1 ENHRY, CDR2 SYGVKD. The ends lost 0 bases at V and 2 bases at J; junction bases unmatched: 2. CDR3 sequence (DNA): TGTGCCATCAGTGAGTCGAGACAGGGGACTAATGAAAAACTGTTTTTT. Amino acids: CAISESRQGTNEKLFF.

This clonotype has just a few counts. The CDR3 loop reads CASSTGSGNNQPQHF. The DNA for the CDR3 is TGTGCCAGCAGTACAGGGAGCGGTAACAATCAGCCCCAGCATTTT. This sequence joins TRBV6-1 and TRBJ1-5; a weak D match, TRBD1 (6 bases). Trimming left V 5 bases short and J 3 bases short, with 14 bases between. Germline V gives CDR1 MNHNS, CDR2 SASEGT. This CDR3 has 15 residues.

In the case of this clonotype: The junction and the germline gene differ at one end; a read error may be behind it. The CDR3 reads CASSLQRGGPGELLF. CDR3 nucleotide sequence: TGTGCCAGCAGCTTACAGCGGGGGGGCCCCGGGGAGCTGTTATTT. This chain connects TRBV6-5 to TRBJ2-2; 10 bases align to TRBD2. Germline V lookup: CDR1 MNHEY, CDR2 SVGAGI. The CDR3 totals 15 residues.

The rearrangement uses TRBV4-1 and TRBJ1-3; D call uncertain. The germline V gene has CDR1 MGHRA and CDR2 YSYEKL. The CDR3 consists of 17 residues. With 1 base removed from V and 0 bases from J, the gap between germline ends came to 13 bases. DNA for the CDR3: TGCGCCAGCAGCCAAGGTTTGCGGCGGACCTCTGGAAACACCATATATTTT. It translates to CASSQGLRRTSGNTIYF.

A few counts support this clonotype. The chain uses TRBV6-1 and TRBJ2-7; the match to TRBD2 covers 8 bases. Losses at the gene ends were 5 bases for V and 6 bases for J; bases not matched to a gene: 12. The CDR3 length is 15 residues. The germline gives CDR1 MNHNS, CDR2 SASEGT. The CDR3: CASSLSGDMPVEQYF. The DNA for the CDR3 is TGTGCCAGCAGTCTTAGCGGGGACATGCCTGTCGAGCAGTACTTC.

Only a few counts were recorded for this clonotype. The J gene is TRBJ1-2, the V gene TRBV10-3, with 8 bases aligning to TRBD1. The germline V gene encodes CDR1 ENHRY and CDR2 SYGVKD. The junction had 2 bases not matched to a gene; V was cut back by 8 bases and J by 6 bases. The CDR3 sequence is 11 residues long. The CDR3 is CAIGQGHGYTF. In DNA form, the CDR3 reads TGTGCCATCGGACAGGGCCATGGCTACACCTTC.